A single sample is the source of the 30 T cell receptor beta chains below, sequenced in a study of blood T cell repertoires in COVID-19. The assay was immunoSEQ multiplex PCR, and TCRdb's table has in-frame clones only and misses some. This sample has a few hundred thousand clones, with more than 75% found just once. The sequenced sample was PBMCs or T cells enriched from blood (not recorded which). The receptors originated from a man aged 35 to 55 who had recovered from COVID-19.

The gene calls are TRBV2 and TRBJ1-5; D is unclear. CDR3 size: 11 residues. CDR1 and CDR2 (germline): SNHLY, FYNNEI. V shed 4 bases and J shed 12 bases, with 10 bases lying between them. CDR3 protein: CASSAGSSQHF. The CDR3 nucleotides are TGTGCCAGCAGTGCGGGGAGTAGCCAGCATTTT.

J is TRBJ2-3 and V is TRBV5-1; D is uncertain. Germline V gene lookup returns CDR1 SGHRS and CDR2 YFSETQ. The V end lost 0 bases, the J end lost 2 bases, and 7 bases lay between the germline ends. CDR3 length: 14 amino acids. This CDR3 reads CASSLEHATDTQYF. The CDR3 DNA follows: TGCGCCAGCAGCTTGGAACATGCCACAGATACGCAGTATTTT.

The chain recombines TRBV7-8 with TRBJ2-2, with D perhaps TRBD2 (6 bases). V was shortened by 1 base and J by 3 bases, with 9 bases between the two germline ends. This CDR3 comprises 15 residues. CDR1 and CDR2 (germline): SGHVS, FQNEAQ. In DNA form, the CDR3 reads TGTGCCAGCAGCTTAGTCGGGGGTGACACCGGGGAGCTGTTTTTT. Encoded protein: CASSLVGGDTGELFF.

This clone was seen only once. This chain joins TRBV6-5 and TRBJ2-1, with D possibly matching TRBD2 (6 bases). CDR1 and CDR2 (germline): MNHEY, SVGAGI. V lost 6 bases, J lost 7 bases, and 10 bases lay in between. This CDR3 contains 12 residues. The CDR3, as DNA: TGTGCCAGCAGGCCACGGGGGAATGAGCAGTTCTTC. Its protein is CASRPRGNEQFF.

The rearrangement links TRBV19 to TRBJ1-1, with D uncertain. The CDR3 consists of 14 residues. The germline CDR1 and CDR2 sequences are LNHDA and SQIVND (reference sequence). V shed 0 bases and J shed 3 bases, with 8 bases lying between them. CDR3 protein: CASSIDGGYTEAFF. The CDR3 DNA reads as TGTGCCAGTAGTATAGACGGCGGATACACTGAAGCTTTCTTT.

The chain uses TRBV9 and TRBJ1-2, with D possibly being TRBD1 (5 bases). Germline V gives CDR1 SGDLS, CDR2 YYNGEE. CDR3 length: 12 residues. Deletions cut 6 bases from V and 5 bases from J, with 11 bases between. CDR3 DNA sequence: TGTGCCAGCATGGGGGACTCGTATGGCTACACCTTC. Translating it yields CASMGDSYGYTF.

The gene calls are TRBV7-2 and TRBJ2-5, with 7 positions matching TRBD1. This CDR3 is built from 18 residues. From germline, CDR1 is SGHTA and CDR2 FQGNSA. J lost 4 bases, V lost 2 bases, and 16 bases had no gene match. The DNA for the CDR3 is TGTGCCAGCAGCTTAAGTTTTGGGGGAAGGGGGCTCGGAGAGACCCAGTACTTC. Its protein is CASSLSFGGRGLGETQYF.

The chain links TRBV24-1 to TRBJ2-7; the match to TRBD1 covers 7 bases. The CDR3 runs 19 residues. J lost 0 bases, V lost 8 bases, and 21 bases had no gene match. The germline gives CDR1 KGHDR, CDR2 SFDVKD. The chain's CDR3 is CATIGIRDSCTQSSYEQYF. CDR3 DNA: TGTGCCACCATAGGAATCCGGGACAGCTGTACACAAAGCTCCTACGAGCAGTACTTC.

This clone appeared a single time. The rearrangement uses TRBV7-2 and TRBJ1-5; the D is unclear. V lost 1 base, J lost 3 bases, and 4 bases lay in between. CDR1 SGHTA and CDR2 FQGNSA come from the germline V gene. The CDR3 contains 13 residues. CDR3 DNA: TGTGCCAGCAGCTTAGATCTCAATCAGCCCCAGCATTTT. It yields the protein CASSLDLNQPQHF.

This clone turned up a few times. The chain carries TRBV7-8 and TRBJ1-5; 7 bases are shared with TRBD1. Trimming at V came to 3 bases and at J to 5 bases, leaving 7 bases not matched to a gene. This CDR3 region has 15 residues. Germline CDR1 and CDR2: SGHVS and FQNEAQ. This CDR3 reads CASSLIPQGYQPQHF. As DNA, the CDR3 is TGTGCCAGCAGCTTGATTCCACAGGGGTATCAGCCCCAGCATTTT.

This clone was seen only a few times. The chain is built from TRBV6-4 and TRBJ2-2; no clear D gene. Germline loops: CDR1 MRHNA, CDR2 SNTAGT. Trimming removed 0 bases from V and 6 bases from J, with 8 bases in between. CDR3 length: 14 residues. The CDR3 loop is CASSDSGFPGELFF. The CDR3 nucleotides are TGTGCCAGCAGTGACTCGGGCTTTCCCGGGGAGCTGTTTTTT.

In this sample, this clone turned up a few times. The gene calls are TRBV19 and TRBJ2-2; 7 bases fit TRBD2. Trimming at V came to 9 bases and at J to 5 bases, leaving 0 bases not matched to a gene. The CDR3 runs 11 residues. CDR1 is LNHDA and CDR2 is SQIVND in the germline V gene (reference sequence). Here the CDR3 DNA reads TGTGCCAGCGGGAGGACCGGGGAGCTGTTTTTT. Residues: CASGRTGELFF.

The CDR3 sequence: CASSVGQGAEAFF. CDR3 DNA sequence: TGTGCCAGCAGCGTCGGACAGGGCGCTGAAGCTTTCTTT. The V and J genes are TRBV6-2 or TRBV6-3 and TRBJ1-1, with TRBD1 identical over 8 bases. This CDR3 is 13 amino acids long. V shed 6 bases, J shed 6 bases, and the junction held 6 bases outside the gene matches. Germline CDR1 is MNHEY and CDR2 is SVGEGT.

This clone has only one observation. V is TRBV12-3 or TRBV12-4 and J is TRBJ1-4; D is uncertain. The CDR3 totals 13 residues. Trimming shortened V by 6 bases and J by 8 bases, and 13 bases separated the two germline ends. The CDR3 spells CASSRGRYEKLFF. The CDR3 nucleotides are TGTGCCAGCAGCCGGGGAAGGTACGAAAAACTGTTTTTT.

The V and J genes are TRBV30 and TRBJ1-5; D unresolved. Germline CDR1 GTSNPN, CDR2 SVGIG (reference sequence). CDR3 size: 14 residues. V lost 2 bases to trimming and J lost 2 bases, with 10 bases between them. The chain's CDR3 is CAWSIGSGNQPQHF. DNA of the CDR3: TGTGCCTGGAGTATAGGGAGTGGCAATCAGCCCCAGCATTTT.

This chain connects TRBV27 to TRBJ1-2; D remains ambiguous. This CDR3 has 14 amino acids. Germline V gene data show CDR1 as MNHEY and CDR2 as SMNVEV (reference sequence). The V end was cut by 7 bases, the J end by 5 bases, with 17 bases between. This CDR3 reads CASTSYPGNYGYTF. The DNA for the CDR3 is TGTGCCAGCACCAGTTACCCCGGGAATTATGGCTACACCTTC.

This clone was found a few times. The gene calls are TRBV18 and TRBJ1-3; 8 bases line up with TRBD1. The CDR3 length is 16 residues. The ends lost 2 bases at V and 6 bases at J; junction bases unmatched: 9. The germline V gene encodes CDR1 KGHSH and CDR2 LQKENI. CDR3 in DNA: TGTGCCAGCTCACCAGGCGGACAGGGACGAGCAAACACCATATATTTT. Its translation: CASSPGGQGRANTIYF.

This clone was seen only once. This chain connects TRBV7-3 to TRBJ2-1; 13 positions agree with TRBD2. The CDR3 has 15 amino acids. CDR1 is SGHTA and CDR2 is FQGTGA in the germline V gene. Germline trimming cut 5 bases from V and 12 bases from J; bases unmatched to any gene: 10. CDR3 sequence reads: CASSPRTSGGIGQFF. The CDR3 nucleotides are TGTGCCAGCAGCCCACGGACTAGCGGGGGCATCGGGCAGTTCTTC.

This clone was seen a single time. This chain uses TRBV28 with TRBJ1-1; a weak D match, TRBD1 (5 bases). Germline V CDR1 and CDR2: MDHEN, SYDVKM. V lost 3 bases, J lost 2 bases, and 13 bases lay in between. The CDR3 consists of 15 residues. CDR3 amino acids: CASSFQGGGNTEAFF. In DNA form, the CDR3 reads TGTGCCAGCAGTTTCCAGGGTGGCGGAAACACTGAAGCTTTCTTT.

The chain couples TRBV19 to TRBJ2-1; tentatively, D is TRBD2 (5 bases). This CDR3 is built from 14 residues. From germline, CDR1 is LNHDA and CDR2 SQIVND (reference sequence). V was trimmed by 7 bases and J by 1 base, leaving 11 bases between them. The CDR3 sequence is CASTSDSSYNEQFF. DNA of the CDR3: TGTGCCAGTACCTCGGACTCATCCTACAATGAGCAGTTCTTC.

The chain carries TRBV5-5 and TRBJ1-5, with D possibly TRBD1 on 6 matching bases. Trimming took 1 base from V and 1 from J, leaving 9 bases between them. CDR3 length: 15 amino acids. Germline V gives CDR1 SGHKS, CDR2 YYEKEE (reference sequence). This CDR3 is CASSLTGISNQPQHF. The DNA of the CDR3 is TGTGCCAGCAGCTTGACAGGGATAAGCAATCAGCCCCAGCATTTT.

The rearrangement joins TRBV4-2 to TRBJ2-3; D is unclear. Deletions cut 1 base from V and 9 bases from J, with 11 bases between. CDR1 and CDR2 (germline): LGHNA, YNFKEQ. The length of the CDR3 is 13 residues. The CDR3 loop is CASSQVVVGTQYF. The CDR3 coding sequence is TGTGCCAGCAGCCAAGTGGTAGTGGGCACGCAGTATTTT.

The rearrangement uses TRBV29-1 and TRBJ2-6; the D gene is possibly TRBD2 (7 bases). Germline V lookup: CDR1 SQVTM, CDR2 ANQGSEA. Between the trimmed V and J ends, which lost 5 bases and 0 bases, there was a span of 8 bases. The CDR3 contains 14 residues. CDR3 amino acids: CSVRGASGANVLTF. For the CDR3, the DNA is TGCAGCGTTCGGGGGGCCTCTGGGGCCAACGTCCTGACTTTC.

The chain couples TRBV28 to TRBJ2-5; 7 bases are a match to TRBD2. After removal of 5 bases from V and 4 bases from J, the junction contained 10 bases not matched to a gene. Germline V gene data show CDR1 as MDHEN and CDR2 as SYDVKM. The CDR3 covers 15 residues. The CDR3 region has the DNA TGTGCCAGCAGTCCGCCCGTAGCGGGCATAGAGACCCAGTACTTC. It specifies CASSPPVAGIETQYF.

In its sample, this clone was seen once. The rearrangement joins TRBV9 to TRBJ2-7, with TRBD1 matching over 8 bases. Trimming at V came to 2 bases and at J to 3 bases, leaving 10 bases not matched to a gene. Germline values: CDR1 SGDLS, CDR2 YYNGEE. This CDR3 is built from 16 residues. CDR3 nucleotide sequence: TGTGCCAGCAGCGTTTCCTCCGGGACAGGAAGCTACGAGCAGTACTTC. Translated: CASSVSSGTGSYEQYF.

CDR3 in amino acids: CASSPPDSYNEQFF. The CDR3 nucleotides are TGTGCCAGCAGCCCCCCGGACAGTTACAATGAGCAGTTCTTC. This chain uses TRBV13 with TRBJ2-1, with D perhaps TRBD1 (6 bases). The CDR3 extends over 14 amino acids. Germline CDR1 is PRHDT and CDR2 is FYEKMQ (reference sequence). V lost 5 bases and J lost 4, with 12 bases in between.

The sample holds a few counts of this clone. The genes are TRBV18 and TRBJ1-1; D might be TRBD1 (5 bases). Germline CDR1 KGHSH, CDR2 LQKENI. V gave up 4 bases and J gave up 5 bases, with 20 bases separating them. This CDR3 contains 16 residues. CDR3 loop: CASSLDGRGGTTEAFF. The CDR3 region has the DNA TGTGCCAGCTCACTCGACGGTCGCGGGGGAACGACTGAAGCTTTCTTT. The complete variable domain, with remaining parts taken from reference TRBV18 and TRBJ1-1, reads NAGVMQNPRHLVRRRGQEARLRCSPMKGHSHVYWYRQLPEEGLKFMVYLQKENIIDESGMPKERFSAEFPKEGPSILRIQQVVRGDSAAYFCASSLDGRGGTTEAFFGQGTRLTVV.

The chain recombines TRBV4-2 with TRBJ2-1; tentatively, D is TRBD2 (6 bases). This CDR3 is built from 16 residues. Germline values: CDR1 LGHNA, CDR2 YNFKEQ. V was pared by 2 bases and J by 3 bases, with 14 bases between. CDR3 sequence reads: CASSQPPSGHYNEQFF. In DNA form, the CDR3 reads TGTGCCAGCAGCCAACCCCCCAGCGGGCACTACAATGAGCAGTTCTTC.

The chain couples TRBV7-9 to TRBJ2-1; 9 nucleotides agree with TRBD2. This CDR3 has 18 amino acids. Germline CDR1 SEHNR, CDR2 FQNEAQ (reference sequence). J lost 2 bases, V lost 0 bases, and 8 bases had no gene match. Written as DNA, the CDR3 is TGTGCCAGCAGCTTAGCGTTAACTAGCGGGCTGACCTACAATGAGCAGTTCTTC. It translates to CASSLALTSGLTYNEQFF.

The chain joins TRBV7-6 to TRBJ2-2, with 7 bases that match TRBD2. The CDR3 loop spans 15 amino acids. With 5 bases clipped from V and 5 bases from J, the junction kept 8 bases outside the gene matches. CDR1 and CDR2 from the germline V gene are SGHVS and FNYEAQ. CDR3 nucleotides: TGTGCCAGCAGCCAATCCGGGGGGATAACCGGGGAGCTGTTTTTT. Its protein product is CASSQSGGITGELFF.